This T cell receptor (beta chain) stems from a study of blood T cell repertoires in COVID-19. Study context: COVID-19 samples collected from the United States, Italy and Spain covered acute and convalescent phases. Nucleic acid was either cDNA or gDNA, and it came from T cells, B-cell-depleted T cells, or PBMCs.

The CDR3 length is 15 residues. Per the germline V gene, CDR1 is KGHSH and CDR2 is LQKENI. V shed 3 bases and J 5 bases; nucleotides not matched to a gene: 6. Produced via immunoSEQ multiplex PCR; TCRdb's table is partial and in-frame only. Among about 290,000 clones listed, around 90% were seen once. The clonotype originates from a woman aged 40 to 50 who had recovered from COVID-19. The rearrangement joins TRBV18 to TRBJ2-3, with TRBD1 matching 9 bases. Sequenced: PBMCs or T cells enriched from blood (not recorded which). In DNA, the CDR3 is TGTGCCAGCTCACCCGGGACAGGGAGGTTAGATACGCAGTATTTT. Protein sequence: CASSPGTGRLDTQYF.